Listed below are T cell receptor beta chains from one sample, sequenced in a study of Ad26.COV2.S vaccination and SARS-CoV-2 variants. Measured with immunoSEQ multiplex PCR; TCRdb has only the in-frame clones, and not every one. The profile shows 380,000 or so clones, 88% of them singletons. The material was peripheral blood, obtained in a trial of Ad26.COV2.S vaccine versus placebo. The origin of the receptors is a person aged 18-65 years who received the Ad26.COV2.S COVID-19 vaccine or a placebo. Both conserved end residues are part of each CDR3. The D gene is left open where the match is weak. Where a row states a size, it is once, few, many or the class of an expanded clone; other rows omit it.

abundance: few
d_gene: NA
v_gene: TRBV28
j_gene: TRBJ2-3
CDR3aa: CASSSLSTLWDTQYF
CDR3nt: TGTGCCAGCAGTTCTTTATCAACACTCTGGGATACGCAGTATTTT

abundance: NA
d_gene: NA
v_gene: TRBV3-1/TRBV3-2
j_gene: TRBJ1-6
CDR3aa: CASRATGLNSPLHF
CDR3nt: TGTGCCAGCAGAGCTACAGGTCTCAATTCACCCCTCCACTTT

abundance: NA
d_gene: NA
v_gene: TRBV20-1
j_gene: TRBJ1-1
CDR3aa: CSASTANTEAFF
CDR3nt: TGCAGTGCTAGTACGGCCAACACTGAAGCTTTCTTT

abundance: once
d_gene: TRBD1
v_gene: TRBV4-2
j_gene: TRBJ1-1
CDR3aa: CASSQATPGRGHTEAFF
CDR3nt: TGTGCCAGCAGCCAAGCAACCCCGGGCAGGGGGCATACTGAAGCTTTCTTT

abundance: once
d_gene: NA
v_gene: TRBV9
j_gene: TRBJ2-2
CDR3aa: CASSFRDLDTGELFF
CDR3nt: TGTGCCAGCAGCTTCCGGGACTTAGACACCGGGGAGCTGTTTTTT

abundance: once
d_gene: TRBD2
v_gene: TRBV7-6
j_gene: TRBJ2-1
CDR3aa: CASSSGTSGAEQFF
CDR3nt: TGTGCCAGCAGCTCGGGGACTAGCGGGGCTGAGCAGTTCTTC

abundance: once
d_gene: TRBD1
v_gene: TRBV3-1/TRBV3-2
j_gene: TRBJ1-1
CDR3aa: CASSRWGQGNTEAFF
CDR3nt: TGTGCCAGCAGCCGCTGGGGACAGGGTAACACTGAAGCTTTCTTT

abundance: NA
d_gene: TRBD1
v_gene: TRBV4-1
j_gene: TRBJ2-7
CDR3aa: CASSHRDRDYEQYF
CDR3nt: TGCGCCAGCAGCCATAGGGACAGGGATTACGAGCAGTACTTC

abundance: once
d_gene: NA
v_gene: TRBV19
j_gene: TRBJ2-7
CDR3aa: CASSKGFGGADEQYF
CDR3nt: TGTGCCAGTAGTAAGGGGTTTGGGGGGGCGGACGAGCAGTACTTC

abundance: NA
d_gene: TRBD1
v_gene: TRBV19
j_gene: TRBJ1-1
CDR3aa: CASSIRQGTEAFF
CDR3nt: TGTGCCAGTAGCATTAGACAGGGCACTGAAGCTTTCTTT

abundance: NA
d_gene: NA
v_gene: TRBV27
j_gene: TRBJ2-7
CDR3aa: CASSLFGQTYEQYF
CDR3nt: TGTGCCAGCAGTTTATTCGGACAAACCTACGAGCAGTACTTC

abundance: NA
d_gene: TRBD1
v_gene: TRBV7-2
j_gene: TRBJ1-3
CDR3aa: CASSLRVAGTGGNTIYF
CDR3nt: TGTGCCAGCAGCCTGCGTGTCGCCGGGACAGGGGGAAACACCATATATTTT

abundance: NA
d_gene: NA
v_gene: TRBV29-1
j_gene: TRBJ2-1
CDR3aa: CSVGFYNEQFF
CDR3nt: TGCAGCGTCGGGTTTTACAATGAGCAGTTCTTC

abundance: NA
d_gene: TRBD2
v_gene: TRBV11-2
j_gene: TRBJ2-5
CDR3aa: CASSLGRGSGETQYF
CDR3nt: TGTGCCAGCAGCCTAGGTCGCGGGAGCGGGGAGACCCAGTACTTC